A selection of T cell receptor beta chains follows, all from one sample in a study of T cell changes during pregnancy in multiple sclerosis. Libraries were prepared by immunoSEQ multiplex PCR; TCRdb keeps only in-frame clonotypes and omits some of them. Among approximately 60,000 clones listed, less than 95% were seen once. Sequencing used peripheral blood, obtained after pregnancy. These receptor sequences come from a female donor in good health, enrolled as a control in a pregnancy study. Each CDR3 is given with its conserved first and last residue. The D gene is left open where the match is weak. Only part of the rows carry a size: once, few, many, or a class if the clone is expanded.

>once|TRBV28|TRBD1|TRBJ1-4
CASSPSDRDLKKLFF
TGTGCCAGCAGTCCTTCGGACAGGGATCTTAAAAAACTGTTTTTT
>-|TRBV4-3|TRBD1|TRBJ1-2
CASSRTGISYGYTF
TGCGCCAGCAGCCGGACAGGGATCTCCTATGGCTACACCTTC
>-|TRBV11-2|TRBD2|TRBJ2-1
CASSLIRGGGNEQFF
TGTGCCAGCAGCTTAATCCGCGGGGGAGGAAATGAGCAGTTCTTC
>once|TRBV6-5|-|TRBJ2-1
CASSYFSGLGGYEQFF
TGTGCCAGCAGTTACTTTTCGGGACTAGGGGGCTATGAGCAGTTCTTC
>-|TRBV7-9|TRBD1|TRBJ1-1
CASSAKGAAGNTEAFF
TGTGCCAGCAGCGCTAAGGGGGCGGCGGGGAACACTGAAGCTTTCTTT
>-|TRBV18|TRBD1|TRBJ1-1
CASSPTGADTEAFF
TGTGCCAGCTCACCGACAGGGGCGGACACTGAAGCTTTCTTT
>-|TRBV19|-|TRBJ2-1
CASSIGPYNEQFF
TGTGCCAGTAGTATAGGGCCTTACAATGAGCAGTTCTTC
>-|TRBV5-4|TRBD1|TRBJ2-1
CASSLDTTTGTGGYRMQFF
TGTGCCAGCAGCTTGGATACTACAACCGGGACAGGGGGATATAGAATGCAGTTCTTC
>-|TRBV5-4|-|TRBJ2-7
CATQSGGLTPYEQYF
TGTGCCACCCAATCGGGCGGACTCACCCCCTACGAGCAGTACTTC
>-|TRBV5-6|TRBD1|TRBJ1-2
CASSLDRGGYGYTF
TGTGCCAGCAGCTTGGACAGGGGCGGCTATGGCTACACCTTC
>-|TRBV5-1|-|TRBJ1-1
CASSPRGRNTEAFF
TGCGCCAGCAGCCCCCGGGGGAGGAACACTGAAGCTTTCTTT
>-|TRBV11-1|-|TRBJ1-2
CASSLEGNDYGYTF
TGTGCCAGCAGCTTGGAGGGAAATGACTATGGCTACACCTTC
>-|TRBV11-3|-|TRBJ2-3
CASSNRDWAEDTQYF
TGTGCCAGCAGCAACCGGGACTGGGCTGAAGATACGCAGTATTTT
>-|TRBV11-3|-|TRBJ2-7
CASSRRRDPSSYEQYF
TGTGCCAGCAGCCGCCGGCGGGACCCGTCCTCCTACGAGCAGTACTTC
>-|TRBV7-8|TRBD2|TRBJ2-3
CASSLDNLAGARTQYF
TGTGCCAGCAGCTTAGATAATCTAGCGGGAGCTCGTACGCAGTATTTT
>-|TRBV6-5|TRBD2|TRBJ2-5
CASSYSGRVETQYF
TGTGCCAGCAGTTACAGTGGGAGGGTGGAGACCCAGTACTTC
>-|TRBV5-1|TRBD2|TRBJ2-1
CASSPPGLAGGLHNEQFF
TGCGCCAGCAGCCCGCCGGGACTAGCGGGGGGGCTACACAATGAGCAGTTCTTC
>-|TRBV6-5|TRBD2|TRBJ2-7
CASSYRRGGNEQYF
TGTGCCAGCAGTTACCGCCGGGGGGGAAACGAGCAGTACTTC
>-|TRBV19|-|TRBJ2-6
CASSLTISGANVLTF
TGTGCCAGTAGTCTCACTATCTCTGGGGCCAACGTCCTGACTTTC
>-|TRBV6-6|-|TRBJ1-1
CASSYLEGGAFF
TGTGCCAGCAGTTACTTGGAGGGAGGAGCTTTCTTT
>-|TRBV4-1|TRBD2|TRBJ2-5
CASSQPMRAGGETQYF
TGCGCCAGCAGCCAACCTATGCGGGCGGGAGGGGAGACCCAGTACTTC
>-|TRBV7-2|-|TRBJ1-2
CASTSRTPNYGYTF
TGTGCCAGCACCTCCCGGACACCGAACTATGGCTACACCTTC
>-|TRBV19|-|TRBJ2-7
CASSMVGSREQYF
TGTGCCAGTAGTATGGTGGGTAGCCGCGAGCAGTACTTC
>-|TRBV7-3|-|TRBJ2-3
CASRTRDTDTQYF
TGTGCCAGCAGGACTAGGGACACAGATACGCAGTATTTT
>-|TRBV5-4|-|TRBJ2-1
CASSPSLARVDNEQFF
TGTGCCAGCAGCCCAAGTTTAGCGAGGGTAGACAATGAGCAGTTCTTC
>once|TRBV7-8|-|TRBJ2-1
CASSLGQGSYNEQFF
TGTGCCAGCAGCTTAGGGCAGGGCTCCTACAATGAGCAGTTCTTC
>once|TRBV6-5|TRBD1|TRBJ1-4
CASSYDRGPSELFF
TGTGCCAGCAGTTATGACAGGGGGCCGTCAGAACTGTTTTTT
>-|TRBV6-5|TRBD1|TRBJ1-2
CASTLTGAGYTF
TGTGCCAGCACCCTTACAGGGGCCGGCTACACCTTC
>-|TRBV7-8|-|TRBJ1-2
CASSFQGSNYGYTF
TGTGCCAGCAGCTTTCAGGGTTCTAACTATGGCTACACCTTC
>-|TRBV28|-|TRBJ1-2
CASSLDFDYGYTF
TGTGCCAGCAGTTTAGACTTCGACTATGGCTACACCTTC
>-|TRBV28|TRBD2|TRBJ2-1
CASSLGVSGSDEQFF
TGTGCCAGCAGTTTAGGAGTTAGCGGGAGCGATGAGCAGTTCTTC
>-|TRBV5-1|-|TRBJ2-1
CASSLGFSEYNEQFF
TGCGCCAGCAGCTTGGGCTTTAGCGAGTACAATGAGCAGTTCTTC
>-|TRBV19|-|TRBJ1-5
CASSWARASNQPQHF
TGTGCCAGTAGTTGGGCCAGAGCTAGCAATCAGCCCCAGCATTTT
>once|TRBV6-5|TRBD1|TRBJ2-1
CASKGQGAYNEQFF
TGTGCCAGCAAGGGACAGGGGGCTTACAATGAGCAGTTCTTC
>-|TRBV15|TRBD2|TRBJ2-3
CATSGNPGLAGGSTDTQYF
TGTGCCACCAGCGGAAATCCGGGACTAGCGGGAGGAAGCACAGATACGCAGTATTTT
>-|TRBV6-5|-|TRBJ1-3
CASSYGGNSGNTIYF
TGTGCCAGCAGTTACGGCGGAAACTCTGGAAACACCATATATTTT
>-|TRBV9|-|TRBJ2-5
CASSPSIVNQETQYF
TGTGCCAGCAGCCCCTCTATTGTTAACCAAGAGACCCAGTACTTC
>-|TRBV7-2|TRBD1|TRBJ2-7
CASSLEPAGGAYEQYF
TGTGCCAGCAGCTTAGAGCCCGCAGGGGGCGCCTACGAGCAGTACTTC
>once|TRBV19|TRBD2|TRBJ2-1
CATGGLAGVLYNEQFF
TGTGCCACCGGGGGACTAGCGGGAGTCCTATACAATGAGCAGTTCTTC
>-|TRBV4-3|-|TRBJ2-6
CASSQAFTGSSGANVLTF
TGCGCCAGCAGCCAAGCTTTCACAGGAAGTTCTGGGGCCAACGTCCTGACTTTC
>-|TRBV9|TRBD2|TRBJ2-3
CASSAGGTDTQYF
TGTGCCAGCAGTGCGGGAGGTACAGATACGCAGTATTTT
>-|TRBV9|TRBD2|TRBJ2-3
CASSPQRGRSTDTQYF
TGTGCCAGCAGCCCGCAGCGGGGGCGTAGCACAGATACGCAGTATTTT
>-|TRBV4-2|-|TRBJ1-2
CASSQGGAGGYTF
TGTGCCAGCAGCCAAGGGGGAGCTGGCGGCTACACCTTC
>-|TRBV7-2|TRBD2|TRBJ2-1
CASSFGGSYNEQFF
TGTGCCAGCAGCTTCGGGGGGTCCTACAATGAGCAGTTCTTC
>-|TRBV19|TRBD1|TRBJ1-2
CASSVTGQVNYGYTF
TGTGCCAGTAGTGTTACGGGACAGGTTAACTATGGCTACACCTTC
>-|TRBV30|-|TRBJ1-5
CAWSVRGGSNQPQHF
TGTGCCTGGAGTGTACGGGGGGGCAGCAATCAGCCCCAGCATTTT
>-|TRBV6-5|TRBD1|TRBJ1-2
CASSLDREDGYTF
TGTGCCAGCAGTTTGGACAGGGAGGACGGCTACACCTTC
>-|TRBV5-6|-|TRBJ2-2
CASRGGLTTNTGELFF
TGTGCCAGCAGAGGGGGATTGACAACGAACACCGGGGAGCTGTTTTTT
>-|TRBV5-1|-|TRBJ2-1
CASSLELERNDEQFF
TGCGCCAGCAGCTTGGAGCTAGAACGGAACGATGAGCAGTTCTTC
>once|TRBV5-1|-|TRBJ2-2
CASSLASRRNTGELFF
TGCGCCAGCAGCTTGGCGTCTAGGAGGAACACCGGGGAGCTGTTTTTT